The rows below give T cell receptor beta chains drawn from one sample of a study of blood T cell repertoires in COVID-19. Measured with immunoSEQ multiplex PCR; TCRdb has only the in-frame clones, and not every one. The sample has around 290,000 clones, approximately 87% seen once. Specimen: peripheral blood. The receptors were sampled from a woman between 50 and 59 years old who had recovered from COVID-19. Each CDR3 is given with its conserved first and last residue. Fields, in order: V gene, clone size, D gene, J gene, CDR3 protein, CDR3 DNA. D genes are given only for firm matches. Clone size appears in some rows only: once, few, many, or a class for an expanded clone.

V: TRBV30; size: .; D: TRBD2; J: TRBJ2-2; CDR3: CAWTSGNQWLFF; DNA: TGTGCCTGGACTAGCGGAAATCAATGGCTGTTTTTT
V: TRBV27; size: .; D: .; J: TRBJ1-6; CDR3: CASSTGHLSPLHF; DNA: TGTGCCAGCAGCACGGGACACTTATCACCCCTCCACTTT
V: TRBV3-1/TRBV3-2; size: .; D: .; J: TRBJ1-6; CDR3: CASSQTGTSNSPLHF; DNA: TGTGCCAGCAGCCAAACCGGGACATCAAATTCACCCCTCCACTTT
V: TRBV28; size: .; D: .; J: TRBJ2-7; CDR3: CASSLSSLPRYEQYF; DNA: TGTGCCAGCAGTTTATCCTCACTCCCCAGGTACGAGCAGTACTTC
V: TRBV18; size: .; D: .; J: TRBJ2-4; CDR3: CASSPGAGWIAKNIQYF; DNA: TGTGCCAGCTCACCGGGGGCAGGGTGGATTGCCAAAAACATTCAGTACTTC
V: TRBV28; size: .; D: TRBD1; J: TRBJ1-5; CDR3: CASSLYGTAWDQPQHF; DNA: TGTGCCAGCAGTTTATATGGGACAGCTTGGGATCAGCCCCAGCATTTT
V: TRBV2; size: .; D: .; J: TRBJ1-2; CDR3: CASSELNSLSGYTF; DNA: TGTGCCAGCAGTGAACTTAACAGCCTCTCAGGCTACACCTTC
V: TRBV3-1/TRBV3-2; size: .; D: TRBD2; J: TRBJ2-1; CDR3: CASSQASSRELGHEQFF; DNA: TGTGCCAGCAGCCAAGCTTCCTCGCGGGAGTTGGGTCATGAGCAGTTCTTC
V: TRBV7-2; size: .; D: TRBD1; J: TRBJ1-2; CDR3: CASSFRPGQGNGYTF; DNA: TGTGCCAGCAGCTTCCGACCGGGACAGGGAAATGGCTACACCTTC
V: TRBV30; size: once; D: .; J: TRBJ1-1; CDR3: CAWSVLKNTEAFF; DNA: TGTGCCTGGAGTGTACTTAAGAACACTGAAGCTTTCTTT
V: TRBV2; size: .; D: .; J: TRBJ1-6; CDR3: CASSDRGGNSPLHF; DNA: TGTGCCAGCAGTGACAGGGGCGGTAATTCACCCCTCCACTTT
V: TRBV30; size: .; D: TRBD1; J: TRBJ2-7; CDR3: CAWSLGQGKGQYF; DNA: TGTGCCTGGAGCCTGGGACAGGGAAAGGGGCAGTACTTC